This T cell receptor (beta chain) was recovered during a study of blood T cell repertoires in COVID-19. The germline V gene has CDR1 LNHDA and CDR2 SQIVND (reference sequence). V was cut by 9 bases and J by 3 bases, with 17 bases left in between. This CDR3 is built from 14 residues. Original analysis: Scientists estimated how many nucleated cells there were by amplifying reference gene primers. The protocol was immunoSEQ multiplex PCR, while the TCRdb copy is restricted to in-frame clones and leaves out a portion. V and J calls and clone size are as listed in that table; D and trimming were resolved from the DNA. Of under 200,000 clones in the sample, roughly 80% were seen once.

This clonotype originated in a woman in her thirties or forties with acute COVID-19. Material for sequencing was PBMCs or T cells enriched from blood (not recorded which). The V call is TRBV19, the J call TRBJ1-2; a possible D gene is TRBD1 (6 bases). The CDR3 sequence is CASRPEGVYYGYTF. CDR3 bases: TGTGCCAGCCGTCCCGAGGGGGTCTACTATGGCTACACCTTC.